The text below deals with one T cell receptor (beta chain). It lacks a known antigen. No much larger clonotype is one base removed from it; base qualities were not supplied. Including the terminal cysteine and phenylalanine, the CDR3 comprises 15 residues. Only the CDR3 DNA stays, 45 bases, in frame from base 1. CDR1 and CDR2 were assigned from the germline V gene as SGHDN and FVKESK. At the junction V is shortened by 3 bases and J by 2 bases, with 13 bases in between. The data were obtained in a study of shared clonotypes between healthy human individuals (dated by TCRdb to 2020 to 2021). Study-wide context: Three men and two women, aged 18 to 49 years, made up the cohort. Each donor's leukapheresis produced roughly between roughly 0.94 and 9.5 billion PBMCs. The study deeply sequenced blood TCR repertoires of five healthy adults to estimate repertoire size and the extent of clonotype sharing between individuals. Different laboratories and diverse techniques were used to prepare libraries and sequence TCR repertoires, to increase sequencing depth and limit assay-specific biases. Per donor, three plates each were used for CD4 naive and CD4 memory, two for CD8 naive, and one for CD8 memory.

Broader findings and caveats from the paper: Because the study included a small number of donors, the genetic and exposure-history diversity represented was limited. Larger estimated clonotype richness was generally found for naive subsets than for memory subsets. Compared with non-shared clonotypes, the clonotypes found in all four sorted-subset donors had higher generation probabilities. Even with the large sequencing depth, rarefaction of the sorted-subset datasets indicated that sequencing was incomplete. Sharing across a few donors was observed for approximately 5% of naive CD4, over 3% of naive CD8, around 2.5% of memory CD4, and about 0.4% of memory CD8 clonotypes. Sampling was limited to blood, and TCR repertoires in tissue likely differ from TCR repertoires in blood. Pairwise subsampling indicated that sequencing depth was expected to affect the degree of clonotype sharing among donors.

Using the deep immunoSEQ assay, multiplex PCR amplified TCR CDR3 regions from genomic DNA. For each cell subset, the extracted genomic DNA was distributed evenly across all wells of several immunoSEQ 96-well plates, and each plate served as one replicate. For sorted subsets, each replicate PCR was loaded with 150 to 250 ng genomic DNA, equivalent to about 30,000 T cell genomes. The purified libraries were quantified using a Qubit 3.0 fluorometer, sized with a Bioanalyzer 2100, and then quantified again using the KAPA Library Quantification kit. Every immunoSEQ 96-well plate was sequenced on a dedicated single-read 150-cycle Illumina NextSeq 550 flow cell. The authors' analysis ran thus. Because the immunoSEQ output held only junctional sequences and lacked quality scores, the filtering could not match the filtering applied to full-length reads. Sequences were annotated with PyIR, a Python wrapper for IgBLAST v1.9, and V/J genes and CDR3 were assigned using IMGT germline references. Reads with weak V/J assignments (E-value above 1e-6), missing CDR3, stop codons, out-of-frame junctions, or ambiguous translated residues were removed. V3J clonotypes were defined as sequences sharing an identical inferred V gene, J gene, and CDR3 amino acid sequence. Percentage overlap between repertoires was calculated by dividing the number of shared unique clonotypes by the size of the smaller repertoire. Repertoire richness was assessed with RTK rarefaction, the Chao1 estimator, and Recon v2.1 estimates of unobserved clonotypes. OLGA was used to compute generation probabilities for all TCRbeta clonotypes that the gDNA method yielded from a handful of donors. TCRdb took over this immuneACCESS table, retaining in-frame rearrangements with V and J assigned. Such tables are incomplete; in checked studies, under half of the missing clones stem from an unresolved V gene, and the remainder is unexplained. Clone size and the V and J calls come from that table; the DNA yielded D and trimming. This sample lists over a million clones; around three quarters were detected once. Of the sample, around 0.61% falls within the top ten clones.

Healthy HIV-negative adults with no recently reported acute infections or vaccinations were included as donors. Every donor was a Caucasian adult living in Nashville, Tennessee, USA. Magnetic negative selection was used to enrich CD4+ T cells, after which naive cells were positively selected on CD45RA and the negative fraction became the memory subset. After blood collection by leukapheresis, PBMCs were isolated using Ficoll-Histopaque density gradient centrifugation and then cryopreserved in the vapor phase of liquid nitrogen. Analytical flow cytometry was used to check the purity and quantity of every magnetically sorted T cell population. Each sorted fraction had its genomic DNA isolated and then quantified by UV absorbance on a Nanodrop 2000c.

This clonotype was sampled from a man between 18 and 29 years old in good health. Some clones in this sample may be carry-over from other donors' samples. The receptor chain draws on TRBV14 and TRBJ1-2; the D region possibly corresponds to TRBD1 (6 bases align). The sequenced material came from memory CD4+ T cells from PBMCs. According to the study, the label for this sample's cell subset or site signals: CD45RA-negative fraction. CDR3 reads: CASSHVAGHNYGYTF. DNA sequence: TGTGCCAGCAGCCATGTAGCGGGACACAACTATGGCTACACCTTC. Supplemented by the reference TRBV14 and TRBJ1-2 proteins around the CDR3, the complete variable domain is EAGVTQFPSHSVIEKGQTVTLRCDPISGHDNLYWYRRVMGKEIKFLLHFVKESKQDESGMPNNRFLAERTGGTYSTLKVQPAELEDSGVYFCASSHVAGHNYGYTFGSGTRLTVV.